This T cell receptor beta chain was sequenced for a study of shared clonotypes between healthy human individuals. Findings and caveats of the study: It was observed that 5% to 6% of naive CD4 clonotypes were shared across a few donors.

CD4+ cells were split into CD45RA+ naive and CD45RA-negative memory subsets. This CDR3 comprises 12 residues. Germline CDR1 and CDR2: SGHKS and YYEKEE (reference sequence). V lost 3 bases and J lost 7, with 7 bases in between. This clone is a singleton in its sample. Its antigen is unknown. Measured with immunoSEQ multiplex PCR; TCRdb has only the in-frame clones, and not every one. The table includes about 520,000 clones, 90% to 96% detected once. The sequenced material came from naive CD4+ T cells sorted from blood. Subset of the sample: CD45RA+ positively selected. The rearrangement uses TRBV5-5 and TRBJ2-2; D gene ambiguous. The receptor comes from a woman in her 30s in good health. The CDR3 protein is CASSSVGGELFF. The CDR3 DNA follows: TGTGCCAGCAGCTCCGTTGGCGGGGAGCTGTTTTTT. Looking up the rest from reference TRBV5-5 and TRBJ2-2 gives the full variable domain: DAGVTQSPTHLIKTRGQQVTLRCSPISGHKSVSWYQQVLGQGPQFIFQYYEKEERGRGNFPDRFSARQFPNYSSELNVNALLLGDSALYLCASSSVGGELFFGEGSRLTVL.